This T cell receptor (beta chain) was identified in a study of cytomegalovirus exposure and HLA in healthy donors. Overall study results and limits: Around 160 TCR beta chains were listed as cytomegalovirus-associated. It was confirmed in vitro that three of the CMV-associated chains were specific for CMV antigens. A later analysis found that most CMV-associated TCR beta chains appeared HLA-restricted.

PCR primers comprised 60 Vbeta and 13 Jbeta primers. Clones were read by immunoSEQ multiplex PCR, and TCRdb kept only the in-frame ones, dropping some. The sample shows around 160,000 clones, over 60% of them seen only once. Notes on this clone: Antigen unknown.

In germline, CDR1 is GTSNPN, CDR2 SVGIG (reference sequence). V dropped 4 bases and J dropped 0 bases, with 15 bases sitting between them. The CDR3 consists of 15 residues. The material sequenced was PBMCs. The rearrangement links TRBV30 to TRBJ2-5, with a possible D match to TRBD2 (5 bases). The origin of this receptor is a man in his fifties in good health and CMV-seropositive. CDR3 sequence: CAWKVRDPYQETQYF. In DNA form, the CDR3 reads TGTGCCTGGAAGGTCCGGGATCCCTACCAAGAGACCCAGTACTTC. The full variable domain, in which reference TRBV30 and TRBJ2-5 provide the parts outside the CDR3, is SQTIHQWPATLVQPVGSPLSLECTVEGTSNPNLYWYRQAAGRGLQLLFYSVGIGQISSEVPQNLSASRPQDRQFILSSKKLLLSDSGFYLCAWKVRDPYQETQYFGPGTRLLVL.